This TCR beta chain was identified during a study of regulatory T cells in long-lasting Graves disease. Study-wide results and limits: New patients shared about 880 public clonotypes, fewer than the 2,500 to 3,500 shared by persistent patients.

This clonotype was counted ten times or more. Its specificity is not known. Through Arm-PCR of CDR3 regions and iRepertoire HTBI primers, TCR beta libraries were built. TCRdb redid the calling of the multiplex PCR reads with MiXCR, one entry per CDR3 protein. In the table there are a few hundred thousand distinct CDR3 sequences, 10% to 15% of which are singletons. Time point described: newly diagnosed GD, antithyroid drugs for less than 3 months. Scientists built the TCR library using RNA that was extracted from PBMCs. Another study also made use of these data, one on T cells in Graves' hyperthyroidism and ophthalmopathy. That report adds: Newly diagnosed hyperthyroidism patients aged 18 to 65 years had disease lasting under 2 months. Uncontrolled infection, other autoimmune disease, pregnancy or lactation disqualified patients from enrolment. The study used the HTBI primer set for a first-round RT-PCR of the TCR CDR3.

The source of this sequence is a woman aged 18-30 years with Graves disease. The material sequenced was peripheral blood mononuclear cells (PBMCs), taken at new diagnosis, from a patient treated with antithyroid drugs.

CDR3 residues: CSVEFRDRGELFF. In nucleotides, the CDR3 is TGCAGCGTGGAATTCCGGGACAGGGGCGAACTGTTTTTT. The genes are TRBV29-1 and TRBJ1-4, with 10 bases lining up with TRBD1. After removal of 6 bases from V and 12 bases from J, the junction contained 10 bases not matched to a gene. The CDR3 covers 13 residues. CDR1 and CDR2 (germline): SQVTM, ANQGSEA. Based on the CDR3 plus reference TRBV29-1 and TRBJ1-4, the full variable domain is SAVISQKPSRDICQRGTSLTIQCQVDSQVTMMFWYRQQPGQSLTLIATANQGSEATYESGFVIDKFPISRPNLTFSTLTVSNMSPEDSSIYLCSVEFRDRGELFFGSGTQLSVL.